This note documents a single T cell receptor (beta chain) sequence. Method: immunoSEQ multiplex PCR; TCRdb's copy keeps in-frame clones and lacks some. This sample carries about 280,000 clones, about nine tenths of them seen once, and the ten largest clones take roughly 10%. This sample is drawn from a study of blood T cell repertoires in COVID-19. This receptor was obtained from a woman between 25 and 40 years old with COVID-19, enrolled during active disease. Material for sequencing was peripheral blood.

The CDR3 nucleotides are TGTGCCAGTAGTATCCTTAGCGGGACCGATACGCAGTATTTT. It translates to CASSILSGTDTQYF. V gene TRBV19 combines with J gene TRBJ2-3, with 8 positions matching TRBD2. Germline CDR1 reads LNHDA; CDR2 reads SQIVND (reference sequence). J gave up 6 bases and V 3 bases, and 5 bases lay outside the gene matches. This CDR3 has 14 amino acids.